The 18 T cell receptor beta chains listed next were all sequenced from one sample in a study of blood T cell repertoires in COVID-19. The repertoire was sequenced with immunoSEQ multiplex PCR; TCRdb's copy has only in-frame clones and lacks some. The sample gives a few hundred thousand clones, less than 90% of which show up once; approximately 8% is in the top ten. Source material: PBMCs or T cells enriched from blood (not recorded which). Receptor source: a woman in her fifties or sixties who had recovered from COVID-19.

The chain carries TRBV7-8 and TRBJ1-2, with 12 bases aligning to TRBD1. V lost 1 base to trimming and J lost 4 bases; unmatched junction nucleotides: 4. Germline V gene data show CDR1 as SGHVS and CDR2 as FQNEAQ. There are 16 residues in the CDR3. The CDR3 coding sequence is TGTGCCAGCAGCTTAGATGGGACAGGGGGCTCCTATGGCTACACCTTC. Protein product: CASSLDGTGGSYGYTF.

The CDR3 DNA is TGTGCCAGCAGTAGGACAGGGGTTACCTTC. The encoded protein is CASSRTGVTF. The V call is TRBV6-5, the J call TRBJ1-2; 9 bases match TRBD1. Germline V gene data show CDR1 as MNHEY and CDR2 as SVGAGI. CDR3 size: 10 residues. Unmatched junction bases numbered 3, after V lost 5 bases and J lost 14 bases.

This chain joins TRBV13 and TRBJ2-1; 9 nucleotides match TRBD2. Germline values: CDR1 PRHDT, CDR2 FYEKMQ (reference sequence). V shed 4 bases and J 3 bases; nucleotides not matched to a gene: 13. This CDR3 is 18 amino acids long. CDR3 DNA sequence: TGTGCCAGCAGCTACGGCCTTATGGGACTAGCAGTCTACAATGAGCAGTTCTTC. Translating it yields CASSYGLMGLAVYNEQFF.

This chain uses TRBV11-2 with TRBJ2-5; no reliable D call. V lost 1 base and J lost 4, with 4 bases in between. CDR1 is SGHAT and CDR2 is FQNNGV in the germline V gene. This CDR3 is built from 12 residues. The CDR3 is CASSLVLETQYF. The DNA of the CDR3 is TGTGCCAGCAGCTTAGTCTTAGAGACCCAGTACTTC.

The chain employs TRBV2 and TRBJ1-3; TRBD1 matches at 7 bases. Trimming cost V 5 bases and J 4 bases; bases outside gene matches: 8. CDR3 length equals 15 residues. CDR1 and CDR2 from the germline V gene are SNHLY and FYNNEI. CDR3 in DNA: TGTGCCAGCAGTCTGACAGGGACGGAAGGAAACACCATATATTTT. It is translated as CASSLTGTEGNTIYF.

This chain links TRBV2 with TRBJ2-1; 16 bases fit TRBD2. The CDR3 consists of 16 residues. From germline, CDR1 is SNHLY and CDR2 FYNNEI. V gave up 9 bases and J gave up 1 base; unmatched junction bases: 3. CDR3 residues: CARGTSGGASYNEQFF. DNA for the CDR3: TGTGCCAGAGGGACTAGCGGGGGGGCATCCTACAATGAGCAGTTCTTC.

The V and J genes are TRBV7-2 and TRBJ1-1; D ambiguous. The germline V gene has CDR1 SGHTA and CDR2 FQGNSA. The V end was cut by 6 bases, the J end by 0 bases, with 8 bases between. This CDR3 spans 13 amino acids. In DNA, the CDR3 is TGTGCCAGCAGATATACACTGAACACTGAAGCTTTCTTT. Translating gives CASRYTLNTEAFF.

The rearrangement links TRBV28 to TRBJ1-2; D not certain. Germline CDR1 and CDR2: MDHEN and SYDVKM. This CDR3 comprises 13 residues. Between the trimmed V and J ends, which lost 6 bases and 4 bases, there was a span of 12 bases. CDR3 sequence reads: CASSSGVSYGYTF. CDR3 DNA sequence: TGTGCCAGCAGCTCCGGGGTCAGCTATGGCTACACCTTC.

This clone is a singleton in its sample. V and J are TRBV7-9 and TRBJ2-3, with TRBD2 identical over 9 bases. Germline V gives CDR1 SEHNR, CDR2 FQNEAQ (reference sequence). The CDR3 runs to 15 residues. The ends lost 10 bases at V and 3 bases at J; junction bases unmatched: 11. The CDR3 loop reads CATKGGGERTDTQYF. The DNA for the CDR3 is TGTGCCACCAAGGGCGGGGGGGAGAGGACAGATACGCAGTATTTT.

This clone was seen a single time. The V call is TRBV11-3, the J call TRBJ2-7, with D hard to call. The CDR3 is 13 amino acids. V was shortened by 6 bases and J by 2 bases, with 11 bases between the two germline ends. From germline, CDR1 is SGHNT and CDR2 YENEEA. CDR3 DNA sequence: TGTGCCAGCAGTCTTCCCCTAGCCTACGAGCAGTACTTC. Its protein is CASSLPLAYEQYF.

This sequence joins TRBV24-1 and TRBJ2-7; TRBD2 aligns across 7 bases. The CDR3 loop spans 16 amino acids. The J segment lost 3 bases and the V segment lost 3 bases, leaving 10 bases of the junction unmatched. CDR1 is KGHDR, CDR2 SFDVKD, per germline. CDR3 bases: TGTGCCACCAGTGATGGACGGCGGGGGAGCCTCTACGAGCAGTACGTC. Translated, it gives CATSDGRRGSLYEQYV.

The chain joins TRBV10-3 to TRBJ1-5; TRBD1 might be the D (5 bases). The CDR3 is made up of 14 amino acids. Germline CDR1 ENHRY, CDR2 SYGVKD. Trimming took 4 bases from V and 1 from J, leaving 8 bases between them. CDR3 region: CAISGGGSNQPQHF. The CDR3 DNA follows: TGTGCCATCAGTGGGGGGGGGAGCAATCAGCCCCAGCATTTT.

The gene calls are TRBV5-5 and TRBJ1-2; 9 nucleotides align to TRBD1. There are 16 residues in the CDR3. V shed 0 bases and J 4 bases; nucleotides not matched to a gene: 7. From germline, CDR1 is SGHKS and CDR2 YYEKEE (reference sequence). CDR3 loop: CASSLGASTGGYGYTF. CDR3 sequence (DNA): TGTGCCAGCAGCTTGGGGGCGTCGACAGGGGGCTATGGCTACACCTTC.

The J gene is TRBJ2-5, the V gene TRBV12-3 or TRBV12-4; perhaps TRBD2 as D (6 bases). The V end was cut by 6 bases, the J end by 5 bases, with 13 bases between. The CDR3 consists of 13 residues. The CDR3 nucleotides read TGTGCCAGCAGGCAACATGGAGGGGAGACCCAGTACTTC. Protein: CASRQHGGETQYF.

V is TRBV6-5 and J is TRBJ2-7; no definite D call. V dropped 6 bases and J dropped 1 base, with 13 bases sitting between them. This CDR3 has 14 amino acids. Germline V gene sequence: CDR1 MNHEY, CDR2 SVGAGI. The DNA of the CDR3 is TGTGCCAGCAGCTCCTATTCTTTGTCCTACGAGCAGTACTTC. It specifies CASSSYSLSYEQYF.

In this sample, this clone turned up once. The rearrangement links TRBV28 to TRBJ2-1, with D perhaps TRBD2 (6 bases). The CDR3 runs to 16 residues. V dropped 5 bases and J dropped 5 bases, with 19 bases sitting between them. Germline assignment: CDR1 MDHEN and CDR2 SYDVKM. CDR3 sequence reads: CASSPNPSVTDNEQFF. The CDR3 bases are TGTGCCAGCAGTCCTAACCCTAGCGTAACGGACAATGAGCAGTTCTTC.

The chain employs TRBV3-1 (or the pseudogene TRBV3-2) and TRBJ2-1; 7 bases match TRBD1. The ends lost 1 base at V and 0 bases at J; junction bases unmatched: 3. The CDR3 spans 16 residues. Germline V lookup: CDR1 LGHDT, CDR2 YNNKEL (reference sequence). Written as DNA, the CDR3 is TGTGCCAGCAGCCAAGTGTGGGACAGCTCCTACAATGAGCAGTTCTTC. Amino acid sequence: CASSQVWDSSYNEQFF.

J is TRBJ2-2 and V is TRBV7-9, with TRBD2 as a possible D gene (5 bases). The CDR3 sequence is 12 residues long. The V end lost 4 bases, the J end lost 6 bases, and 6 bases lay between the germline ends. Per germline, CDR1 SEHNR and CDR2 FQNEAQ (reference sequence). The CDR3 here is CASSSGAGELFF. The DNA of the CDR3 is TGTGCCAGCAGCTCCGGGGCCGGGGAGCTGTTTTTT.